Below, one TCR beta chain is given with its context. The PCR employed 60 Vbeta primers together with 13 Jbeta primers. This table comes from immunoSEQ multiplex PCR, and its TCRdb copy is limited to in-frame clones, with some not included. The profile shows 90,000 to 120,000 clones, less than 80% of them singletons. These data originate in a study of cytomegalovirus exposure and HLA in healthy donors. Germline loops: CDR1 MNHEY, CDR2 SMNVEV (reference sequence). The CDR3 covers 15 residues. V lost 2 bases, J lost 9 bases, and 8 bases stayed unmatched. Sequencing was carried out using PBMCs. This TCR was recovered from a man younger than 45 in good health and CMV-seronegative. The chain carries TRBV27 and TRBJ2-1; 9 nucleotides align to TRBD1. Written as DNA, the CDR3 is TGTGCCAGCAGTTTAACGGACAGGGGATATGGTGAGCAGTTCTTC. Translation: CASSLTDRGYGEQFF.